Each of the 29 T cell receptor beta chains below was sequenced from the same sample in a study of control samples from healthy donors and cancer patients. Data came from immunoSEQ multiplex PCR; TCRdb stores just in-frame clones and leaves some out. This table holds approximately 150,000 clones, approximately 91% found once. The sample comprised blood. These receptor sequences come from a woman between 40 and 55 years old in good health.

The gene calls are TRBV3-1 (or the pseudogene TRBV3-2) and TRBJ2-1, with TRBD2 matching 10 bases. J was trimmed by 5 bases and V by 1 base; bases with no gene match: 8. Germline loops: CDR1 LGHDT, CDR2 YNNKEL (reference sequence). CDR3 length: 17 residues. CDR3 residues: CASSQADLAGVHNEQFF. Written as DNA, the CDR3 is TGTGCCAGCAGCCAAGCTGATCTAGCGGGGGTACACAATGAGCAGTTCTTC.

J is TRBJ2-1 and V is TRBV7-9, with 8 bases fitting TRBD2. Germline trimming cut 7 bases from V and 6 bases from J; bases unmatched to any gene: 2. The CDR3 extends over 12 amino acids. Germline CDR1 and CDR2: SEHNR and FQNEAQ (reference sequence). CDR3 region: CASTGTSNEQFF. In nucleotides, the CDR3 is TGTGCCAGCACCGGGACTAGCAATGAGCAGTTCTTC.

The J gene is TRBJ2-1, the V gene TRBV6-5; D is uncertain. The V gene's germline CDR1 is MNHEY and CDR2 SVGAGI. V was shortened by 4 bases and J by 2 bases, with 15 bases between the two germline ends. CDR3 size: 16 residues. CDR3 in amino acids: CASSLTDAAAYNEQFF. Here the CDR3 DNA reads TGTGCCAGCAGTTTAACGGACGCAGCCGCCTACAATGAGCAGTTCTTC.

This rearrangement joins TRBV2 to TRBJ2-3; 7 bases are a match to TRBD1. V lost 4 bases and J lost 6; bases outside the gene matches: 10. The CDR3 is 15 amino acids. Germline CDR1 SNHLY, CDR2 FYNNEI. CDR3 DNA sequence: TGTGCCAGCAGTGGGCCAGGGGGTCTCGGGGATACGCAGTATTTT. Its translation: CASSGPGGLGDTQYF.

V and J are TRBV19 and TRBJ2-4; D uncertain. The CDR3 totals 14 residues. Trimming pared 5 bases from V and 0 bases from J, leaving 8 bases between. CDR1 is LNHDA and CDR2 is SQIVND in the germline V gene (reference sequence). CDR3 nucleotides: TGTGCCAGTAGTGTGGGGTTAGCCAAAAACATTCAGTACTTC. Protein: CASSVGLAKNIQYF.

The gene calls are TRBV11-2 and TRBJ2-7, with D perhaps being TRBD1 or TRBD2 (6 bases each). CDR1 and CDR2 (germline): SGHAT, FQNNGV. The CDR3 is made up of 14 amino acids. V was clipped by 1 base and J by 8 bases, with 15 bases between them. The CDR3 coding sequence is TGTGCCAGCAGCTTAGCGGGGGCCCCCGGGAAGCAGTACTTC. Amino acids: CASSLAGAPGKQYF.

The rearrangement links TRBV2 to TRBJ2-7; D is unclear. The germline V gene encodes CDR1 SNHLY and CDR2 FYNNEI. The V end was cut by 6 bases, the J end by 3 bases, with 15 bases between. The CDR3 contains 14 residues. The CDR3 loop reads CASRLSRHNYEQYF. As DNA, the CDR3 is TGTGCCAGCAGGCTTAGTAGGCACAACTACGAGCAGTACTTC.

The CDR3 DNA sequence: TGTGCCAGCAGTGAGACAGGGCAAGATATCTATGGCTACACCTTC. The encoded protein is CASSETGQDIYGYTF. The chain uses TRBV2 and TRBJ1-2; 7 nucleotides line up with TRBD1. The trim removed 3 bases at V and 4 bases at J, leaving 8 bases unmatched. The CDR3 is made up of 15 amino acids. Germline V lookup: CDR1 SNHLY, CDR2 FYNNEI.

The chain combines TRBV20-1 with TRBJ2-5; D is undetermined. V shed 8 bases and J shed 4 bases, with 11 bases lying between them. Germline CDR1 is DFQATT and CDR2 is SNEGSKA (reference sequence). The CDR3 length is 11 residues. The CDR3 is CSFWSRETQYF. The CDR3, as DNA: TGCAGTTTTTGGTCTCGAGAGACCCAGTACTTC.

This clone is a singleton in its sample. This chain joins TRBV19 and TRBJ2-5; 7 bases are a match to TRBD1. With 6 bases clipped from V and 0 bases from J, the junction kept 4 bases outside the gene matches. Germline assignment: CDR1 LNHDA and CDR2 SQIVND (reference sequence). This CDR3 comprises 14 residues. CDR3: CASSLGQNQETQYF. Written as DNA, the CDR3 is TGTGCCAGTAGCTTGGGACAGAACCAAGAGACCCAGTACTTC.

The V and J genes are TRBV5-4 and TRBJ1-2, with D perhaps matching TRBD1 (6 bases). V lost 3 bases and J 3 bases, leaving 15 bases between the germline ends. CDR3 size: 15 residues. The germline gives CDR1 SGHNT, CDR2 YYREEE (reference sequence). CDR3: CASSSKGGYDYGYTF. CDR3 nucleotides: TGTGCCAGCAGCTCCAAAGGGGGTTATGACTATGGCTACACCTTC.

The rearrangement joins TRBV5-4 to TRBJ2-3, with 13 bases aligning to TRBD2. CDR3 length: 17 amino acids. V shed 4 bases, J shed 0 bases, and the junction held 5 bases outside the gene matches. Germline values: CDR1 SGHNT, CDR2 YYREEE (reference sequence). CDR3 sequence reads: CASSTRLAGGSTDTQYF. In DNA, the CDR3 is TGTGCCAGCAGCACCCGACTAGCGGGGGGTAGCACAGATACGCAGTATTTT.

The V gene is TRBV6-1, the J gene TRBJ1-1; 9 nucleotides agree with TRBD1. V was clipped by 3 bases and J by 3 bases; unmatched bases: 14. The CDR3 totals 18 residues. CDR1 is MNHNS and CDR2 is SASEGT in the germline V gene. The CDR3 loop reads CASSDVFTGGVWDTEAFF. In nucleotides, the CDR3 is TGTGCCAGCAGTGACGTTTTTACAGGGGGCGTTTGGGACACTGAAGCTTTCTTT.

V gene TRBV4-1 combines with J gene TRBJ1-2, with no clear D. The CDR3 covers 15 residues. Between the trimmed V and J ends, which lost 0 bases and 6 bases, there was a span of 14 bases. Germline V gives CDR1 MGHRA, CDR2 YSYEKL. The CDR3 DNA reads TGCGCCAGCAGCCAAGATTTGAGCCCGGGCAATGGCTACACCTTC. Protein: CASSQDLSPGNGYTF.

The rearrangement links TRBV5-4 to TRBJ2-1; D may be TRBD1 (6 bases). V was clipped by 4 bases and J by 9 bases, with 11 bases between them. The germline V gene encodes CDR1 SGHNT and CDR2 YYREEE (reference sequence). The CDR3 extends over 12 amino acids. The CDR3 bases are TGTGCCAGCAGCCTGGTGGGGGCTGAGCAGTTCTTC. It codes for CASSLVGAEQFF.

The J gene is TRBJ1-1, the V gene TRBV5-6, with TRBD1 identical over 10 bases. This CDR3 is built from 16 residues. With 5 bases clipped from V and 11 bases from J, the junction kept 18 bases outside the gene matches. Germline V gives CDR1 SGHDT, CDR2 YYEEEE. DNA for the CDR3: TGTGCCAGCAGTCAGGAAGGGACAGGGGCCCGTTTTTCGGCTTTCTTT. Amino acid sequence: CASSQEGTGARFSAFF.

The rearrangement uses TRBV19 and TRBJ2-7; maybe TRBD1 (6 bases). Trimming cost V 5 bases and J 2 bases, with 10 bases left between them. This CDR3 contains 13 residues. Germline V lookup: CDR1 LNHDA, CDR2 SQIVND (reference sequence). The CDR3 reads CASSEQGTYEQYF. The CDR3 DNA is TGTGCCAGTAGTGAACAGGGTACCTACGAGCAGTACTTC.

CDR3 coding DNA: TGTGCCAGCAGTTTGGTTGCAGGGGAGGACTATGGCTACACCTTC. It codes for CASSLVAGEDYGYTF. The chain couples TRBV27 to TRBJ1-2, with TRBD1 as a possible D gene (6 bases). This CDR3 spans 15 amino acids. Germline V gives CDR1 MNHEY, CDR2 SMNVEV (reference sequence). The V gene lost 3 bases and the J gene lost 3 bases, with 14 bases spanning the gap.

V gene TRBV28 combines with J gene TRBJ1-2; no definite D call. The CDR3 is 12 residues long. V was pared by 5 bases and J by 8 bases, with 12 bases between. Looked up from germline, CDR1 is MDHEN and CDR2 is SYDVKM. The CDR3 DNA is TGTGCCAGCAGTGCTCAAGGGTCGGGCTACACCTTC. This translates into CASSAQGSGYTF.

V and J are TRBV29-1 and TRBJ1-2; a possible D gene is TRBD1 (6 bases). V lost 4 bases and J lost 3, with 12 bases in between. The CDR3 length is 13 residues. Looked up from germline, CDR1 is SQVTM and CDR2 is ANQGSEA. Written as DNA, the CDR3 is TGCAGCGTTGCCGGCGGACAGCACTATGGCTACACCTTC. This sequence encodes CSVAGGQHYGYTF.

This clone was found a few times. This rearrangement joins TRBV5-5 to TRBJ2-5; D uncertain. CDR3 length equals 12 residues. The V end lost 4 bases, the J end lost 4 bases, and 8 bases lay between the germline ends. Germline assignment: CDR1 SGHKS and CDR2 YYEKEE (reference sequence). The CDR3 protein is CASSTPLETQYF. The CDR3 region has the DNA TGTGCCAGCAGCACTCCCCTAGAGACCCAGTACTTC.

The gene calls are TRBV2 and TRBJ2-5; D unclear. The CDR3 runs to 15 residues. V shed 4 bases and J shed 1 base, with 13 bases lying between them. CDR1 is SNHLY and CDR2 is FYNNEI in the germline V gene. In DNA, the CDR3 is TGTGCCAGCAGTGGCAGCTTATCCCTCCAAGAGACCCAGTACTTC. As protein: CASSGSLSLQETQYF.

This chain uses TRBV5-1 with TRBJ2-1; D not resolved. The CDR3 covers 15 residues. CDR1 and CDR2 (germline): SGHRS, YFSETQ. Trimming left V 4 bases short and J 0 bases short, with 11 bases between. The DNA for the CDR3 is TGCGCCAGCAGCCTAACGGATAGCTCCTACAATGAGCAGTTCTTC. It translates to CASSLTDSSYNEQFF.

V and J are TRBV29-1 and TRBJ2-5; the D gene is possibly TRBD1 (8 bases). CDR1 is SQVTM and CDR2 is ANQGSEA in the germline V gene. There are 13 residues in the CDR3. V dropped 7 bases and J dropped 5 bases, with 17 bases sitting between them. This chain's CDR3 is CSGTTGDYETQYF. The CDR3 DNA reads TGCAGCGGTACGACAGGGGACTATGAGACCCAGTACTTC. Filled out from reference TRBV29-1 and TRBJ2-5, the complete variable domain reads SAVISQKPSRDICQRGTSLTIQCQVDSQVTMMFWYRQQPGQSLTLIATANQGSEATYESGFVIDKFPISRPNLTFSTLTVSNMSPEDSSIYLCSGTTGDYETQYFGPGTRLLVL.

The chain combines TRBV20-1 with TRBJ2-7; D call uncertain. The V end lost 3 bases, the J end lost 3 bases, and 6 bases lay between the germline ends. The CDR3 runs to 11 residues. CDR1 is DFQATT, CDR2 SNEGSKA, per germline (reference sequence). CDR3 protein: CSARGDYEQYF. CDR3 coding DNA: TGCAGTGCTAGGGGTGACTACGAGCAGTACTTC.

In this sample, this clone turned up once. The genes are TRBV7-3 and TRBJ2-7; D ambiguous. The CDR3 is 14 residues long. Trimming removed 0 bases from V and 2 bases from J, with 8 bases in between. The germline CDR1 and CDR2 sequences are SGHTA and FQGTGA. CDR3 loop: CASSLTSGAYEQYF. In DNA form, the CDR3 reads TGTGCCAGCAGCTTAACGTCTGGGGCCTACGAGCAGTACTTC.

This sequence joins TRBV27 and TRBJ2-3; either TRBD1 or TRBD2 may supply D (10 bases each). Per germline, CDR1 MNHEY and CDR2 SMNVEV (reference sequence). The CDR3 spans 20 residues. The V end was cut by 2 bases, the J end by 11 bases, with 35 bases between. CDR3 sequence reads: CASSLRDRGPESGGAPRQYF. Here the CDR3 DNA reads TGTGCCAGCAGTTTACGGGACAGGGGACCCGAGAGCGGGGGGGCCCCAAGGCAGTATTTT.

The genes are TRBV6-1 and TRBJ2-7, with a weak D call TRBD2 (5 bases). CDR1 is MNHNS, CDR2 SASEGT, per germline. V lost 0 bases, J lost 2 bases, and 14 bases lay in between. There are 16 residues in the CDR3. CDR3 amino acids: CASSEADASGTYEQYF. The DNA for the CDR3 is TGTGCCAGCAGTGAAGCGGACGCATCGGGAACCTACGAGCAGTACTTC.

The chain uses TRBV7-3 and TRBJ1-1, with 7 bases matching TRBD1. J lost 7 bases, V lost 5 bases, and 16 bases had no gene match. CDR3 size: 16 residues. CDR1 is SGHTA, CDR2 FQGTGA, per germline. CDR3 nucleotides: TGTGCCAGCAGCCCCCTACGGACAGGCGATATGGATGAAGCTTTCTTT. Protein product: CASSPLRTGDMDEAFF.